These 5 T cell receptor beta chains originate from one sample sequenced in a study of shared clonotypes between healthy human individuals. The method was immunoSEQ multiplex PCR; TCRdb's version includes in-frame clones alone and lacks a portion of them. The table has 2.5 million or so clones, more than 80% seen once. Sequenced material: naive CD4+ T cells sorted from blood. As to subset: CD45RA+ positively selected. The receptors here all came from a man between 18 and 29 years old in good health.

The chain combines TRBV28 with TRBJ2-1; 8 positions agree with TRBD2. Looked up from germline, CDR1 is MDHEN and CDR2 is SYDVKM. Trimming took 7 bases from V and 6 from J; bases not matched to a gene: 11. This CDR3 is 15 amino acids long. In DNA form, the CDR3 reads TGTGCCAGCACCCTCGGGGGGGCGGCCGGCAATGAGCAGTTCTTC. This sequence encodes CASTLGGAAGNEQFF. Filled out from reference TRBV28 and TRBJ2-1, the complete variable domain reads DVKVTQSSRYLVKRTGEKVFLECVQDMDHENMFWYRQDPGLGLRLIYFSYDVKMKEKGDIPEGYSVSREKKERFSLILESASTNQTSMYLCASTLGGAAGNEQFFGPGTRLTVL.

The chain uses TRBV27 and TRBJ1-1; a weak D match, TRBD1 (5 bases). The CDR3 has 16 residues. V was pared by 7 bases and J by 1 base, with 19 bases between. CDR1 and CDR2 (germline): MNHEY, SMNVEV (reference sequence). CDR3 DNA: TGTGCCAGCACTACTTCAGGGCGTGGGCCGAACACTGAAGCTTTCTTT. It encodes CASTTSGRGPNTEAFF.

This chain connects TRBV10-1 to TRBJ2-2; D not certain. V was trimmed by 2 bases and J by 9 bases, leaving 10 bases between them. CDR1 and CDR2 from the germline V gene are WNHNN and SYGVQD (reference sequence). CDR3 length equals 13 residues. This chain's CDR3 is CASSESPNWELFF. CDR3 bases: TGCGCCAGCAGTGAGAGCCCTAATTGGGAGCTGTTTTTT.

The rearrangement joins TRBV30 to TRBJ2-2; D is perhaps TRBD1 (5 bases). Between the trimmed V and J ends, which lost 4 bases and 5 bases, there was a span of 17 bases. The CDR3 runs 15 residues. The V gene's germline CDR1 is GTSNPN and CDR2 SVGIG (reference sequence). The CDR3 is CAWIRSTVGTGELFF. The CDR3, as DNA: TGTGCCTGGATTCGGTCGACAGTGGGAACCGGGGAGCTGTTTTTT. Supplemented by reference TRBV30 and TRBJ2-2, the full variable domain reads SQTIHQWPATLVQPVGSPLSLECTVEGTSNPNLYWYRQAAGRGLQLLFYSVGIGQISSEVPQNLSASRPQDRQFILSSKKLLLSDSGFYLCAWIRSTVGTGELFFGEGSRLTVL.

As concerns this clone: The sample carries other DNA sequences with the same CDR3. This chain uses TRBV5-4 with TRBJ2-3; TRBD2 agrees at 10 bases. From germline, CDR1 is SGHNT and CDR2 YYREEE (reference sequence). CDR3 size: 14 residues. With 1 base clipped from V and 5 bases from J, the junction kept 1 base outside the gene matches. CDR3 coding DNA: TGTGCCAGCAGCTTGAGGACTAGCGGAGATACGCAGTATTTT. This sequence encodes CASSLRTSGDTQYF.